This is a list of T cell receptor beta chains from one sample in a study of beta chain features in type 1 diabetes. Repertoires were generated with immunoSEQ multiplex PCR, while TCRdb's copy carries only in-frame clones and drops some. Of 140,000 to 150,000 clones in the sample, roughly 50% were seen once. Sample: Tregs from blood. These receptors all come from a man in his late teens or twenties in good health. Each CDR3 is given with its conserved first and last residue. Each record gives: D gene, clone size, J gene, V gene, CDR3 protein, CDR3 DNA. A D gene is named only where the DNA matches it firmly. Clone size, where shown, is once, few, many, or a class for clones that have expanded.

TRBD2 few TRBJ2-5 TRBV9 CASSAGLAVSQETQYF TGTGCCAGCAGCGCGGGACTAGCGGTGTCCCAAGAGACCCAGTACTTC
NA NA TRBJ1-5 TRBV4-2 CASSQDSRPDSNQPQHF TGTGCCAGCAGCCAAGATAGCCGGCCAGATAGCAATCAGCCCCAGCATTTT
TRBD2 NA TRBJ2-2 TRBV7-2 CASSLAGTSGTGELFF TGTGCCAGCAGCTTAGCGGGGACTAGCGGCACCGGGGAGCTGTTTTTT
TRBD2 NA TRBJ2-5 TRBV5-1 CASSKSRGDQETQYF TGCGCCAGCAGCAAGTCGCGGGGGGACCAAGAGACCCAGTACTTC
NA few TRBJ2-7 TRBV25-1 CASSRGYEQYF TGTGCCAGCAGCAGGGGTTACGAGCAGTACTTC
NA NA TRBJ2-6 TRBV7-9 CASSLGFRQHNVLTF TGTGCCAGCAGCTTAGGGTTCCGACAGCACAACGTCCTGACTTTC
NA NA TRBJ1-3 TRBV28 CASTGTSRGNTIYF TGTGCCAGCACTGGGACAAGCCGTGGAAACACCATATATTTT
TRBD2 few TRBJ2-1 TRBV19 CASSTLAGAYNEQFF TGTGCCAGTAGTACCCTAGCGGGGGCTTACAATGAGCAGTTCTTC
NA NA TRBJ2-7 TRBV7-2 CASSTTASYEQYF TGTGCCAGCAGCACGACAGCCTCCTACGAGCAGTACTTC
TRBD2 NA TRBJ2-7 TRBV7-2 CASSIQRGGGEQYF TGTGCCAGCAGCATCCAGCGGGGGGGAGGCGAGCAGTACTTC
TRBD2 few TRBJ2-7 TRBV18 CASSPGVRLAGISIEQYF TGTGCCAGCTCACCAGGTGTGCGACTAGCGGGAATCTCCATCGAGCAGTACTTC
NA NA TRBJ2-5 TRBV6-1 CASSGSGVQETQYF TGTGCCAGCAGTGGGTCGGGGGTACAAGAGACCCAGTACTTC
NA few TRBJ2-7 TRBV6-1 CASSEPGGTYEQYF TGTGCCAGCAGTGAACCGGGTGGCACCTACGAGCAGTACTTC
TRBD2 NA TRBJ2-3 TRBV10-3 CAISESASGRTDTQYF TGTGCCATCAGTGAGTCGGCTAGCGGGAGGACAGATACGCAGTATTTT
NA NA TRBJ2-7 TRBV6-1 CASRPTVSYEQYF TGTGCCAGCAGGCCGACAGTTTCCTACGAGCAGTACTTC
NA NA TRBJ2-5 TRBV10-3 CAISEWSRETQYF TGTGCCATCAGTGAGTGGTCGCGAGAGACCCAGTACTTC
TRBD1 NA TRBJ2-7 TRBV4-2 CASSPAPDRDYEQYF TGTGCCAGCAGCCCCGCCCCCGACAGGGACTACGAGCAGTACTTC
NA NA TRBJ2-7 TRBV7-9 CASSPRGYEQYF TGTGCCAGCAGCCCCAGGGGCTACGAGCAGTACTTC